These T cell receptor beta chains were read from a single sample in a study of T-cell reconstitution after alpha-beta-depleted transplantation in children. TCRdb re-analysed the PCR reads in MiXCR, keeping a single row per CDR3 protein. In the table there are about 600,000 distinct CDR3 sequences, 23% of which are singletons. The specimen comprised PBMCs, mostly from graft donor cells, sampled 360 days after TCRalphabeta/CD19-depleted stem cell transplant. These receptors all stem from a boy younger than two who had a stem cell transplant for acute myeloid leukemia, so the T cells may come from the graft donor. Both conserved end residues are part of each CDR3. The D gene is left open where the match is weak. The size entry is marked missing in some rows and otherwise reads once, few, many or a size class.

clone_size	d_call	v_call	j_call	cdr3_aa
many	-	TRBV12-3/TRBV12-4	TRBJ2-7	CASSLAGWGEQYF
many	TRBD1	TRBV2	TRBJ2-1	CASSRQGNNEQFF
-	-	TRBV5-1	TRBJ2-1	CASKNPSDEQFF
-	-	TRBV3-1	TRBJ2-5	CASCYNQETQYF
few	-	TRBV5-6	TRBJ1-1	CASSSGQGGMNTEAFF
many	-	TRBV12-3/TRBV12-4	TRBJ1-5	CASSLAGSNQPQHF
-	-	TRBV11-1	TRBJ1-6	CASSLGPAVVYNSPLHF
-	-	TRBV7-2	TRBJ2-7	CASSLGDTLEQYF
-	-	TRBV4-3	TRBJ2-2	CASSRGKNTGELFF
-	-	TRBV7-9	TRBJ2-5	CASSGTQTQYF
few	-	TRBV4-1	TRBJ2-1	CASSQVGASVLGEQFF
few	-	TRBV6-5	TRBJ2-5	CASSYYGWQETQYF
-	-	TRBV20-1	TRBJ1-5	CSAIVENNQPQHF
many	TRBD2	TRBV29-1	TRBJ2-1	CSVDGTRIREPYNEQFF
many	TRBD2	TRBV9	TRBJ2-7	CASSSLGTSGYEQYF
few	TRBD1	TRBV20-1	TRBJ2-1	CSAPDRSAYNEQFF
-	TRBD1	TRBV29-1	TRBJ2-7	CSATGESYEQYF
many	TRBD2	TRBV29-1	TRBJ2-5	CSATGTSGIQETQYF
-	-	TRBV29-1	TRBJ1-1	CSILPGPRNTEAFF
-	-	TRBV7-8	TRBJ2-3	CASSLADGGGSADTQYF
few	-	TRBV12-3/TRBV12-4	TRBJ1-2	CASTPGSYGYTF
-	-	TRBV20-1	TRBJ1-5	CSARVDRDQPQHF
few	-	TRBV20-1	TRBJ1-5	CSASSGVGQPQHF
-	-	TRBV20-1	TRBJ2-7	CSASAGGPGYEQYF
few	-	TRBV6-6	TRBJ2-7	CASRAGQSYEQYF
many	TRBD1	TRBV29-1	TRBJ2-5	CSAGGQGAGNGYF
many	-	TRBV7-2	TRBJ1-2	CASSFRTVFNYGYTF
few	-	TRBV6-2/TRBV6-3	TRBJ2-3	CASSLLVIGTDTQYF
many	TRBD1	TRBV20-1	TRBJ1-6	CSARVETGQNSPLHF
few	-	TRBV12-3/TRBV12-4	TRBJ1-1	CASSPERPINTEAFF
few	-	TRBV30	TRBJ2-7	CAWSDPYEQYF
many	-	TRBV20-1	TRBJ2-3	CSARVASTDTQYF
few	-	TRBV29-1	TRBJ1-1	CSSTDTLNTEAFF